The rows below give T cell receptor beta chains drawn from one sample of a study of CD8 T cells in ankylosing spondylitis. MiXCR, applied by TCRdb to the 5' RACE reads, yields one record per CDR3 protein. The sample yields some 700,000 distinct CDR3 sequences, roughly 19% seen once. Sequencing was carried out using blood, either unsorted or a sorted T cell fraction (not recorded which). The receptors come from a male donor with ankylosing spondylitis. Both conserved end residues are part of each CDR3. D genes are given only for firm matches. The size field is filled for only some rows; it gives once, few, many or a size class.

>.|TRBJ2-2|TRBV5-1|.
CASSWDRQLNTGELFF
TGCGCCAGCAGCTGGGACCGACAGCTTAACACCGGGGAGCTGTTTTTT
>.|TRBJ2-1|TRBV27|.
CASSLRHNNELFF
TGTGCCAGCAGTTTGAGGCATAACAATGAGCTGTTCTTC
>.|TRBJ2-4|TRBV20-1|TRBD1
CSASMGTGQNIQYF
TGCAGTGCTAGTATGGGGACAGGGCAGAACATTCAGTACTTC
>.|TRBJ1-4|TRBV12-3/TRBV12-4|.
CASSSRTTTNEKLFF
TGTGCCAGCAGTTCAAGGACAACAACTAATGAAAAACTGTTTTTT
>.|TRBJ2-7|TRBV29-1|.
CSVAGFWQGVPTYEQYF
TGCAGCGTTGCCGGGTTCTGGCAGGGTGTCCCAACCTACGAGCAGTACTTC
>.|TRBJ2-5|TRBV6-5|TRBD1
CASSYSRWQGAGETQYF
TGTGCCAGCAGTTACTCTCGTTGGCAGGGGGCGGGAGAGACCCAGTACTTC
>.|TRBJ1-2|TRBV20-1|.
CSATETTNYGYTF
TGCAGTGCTACTGAGACTACTAACTATGGCTACACCTTC
>few|TRBJ2-4|TRBV20-1|.
CSAPGLAKNIQYF
TGCAGTGCTCCTGGACTAGCCAAAAACATTCAGTACTTC
>.|TRBJ2-3|TRBV12-3/TRBV12-4|TRBD2
CASKRTSGSDTQYF
TGTGCCAGCAAGCGGACTAGCGGGAGTGATACGCAGTATTTT
>.|TRBJ2-2|TRBV7-7|.
CASSLAPSAALSTGELFF
TGTGCCAGCAGCTTAGCCCCTTCTGCGGCATTAAGCACCGGGGAGCTGTTTTTT
>few|TRBJ2-3|TRBV20-1|.
CSVTGGLTDTQYF
TGCAGTGTCACGGGCGGCCTTACAGATACGCAGTATTTT